These 8 T cell receptor beta chains originate from one sample sequenced in a study of T cells expressing NK-cell markers. TCRdb reanalyzed the 5' RACE reads and collapses them to one entry per CDR3 protein, without DNA. The clone table shows some 500,000 distinct CDR3 sequences, with the ten largest holding 1.4% to 1.5%. Material: blood T cells: a sorted CD56 or NKG2C T cell subset, CD4+ or CD8+ T cells, or bulk PBMC T cells (not recorded which). These receptors were obtained from a woman aged 50 to 65 in good health.

The rearrangement uses TRBV4-1 and TRBJ1-5; TCRdb selects TRBD1, and the lack of DNA leaves this call unchecked. Germline loops: CDR1 MGHRA, CDR2 YSYEKL. CDR3 size: 13 residues. The CDR3 protein is CASSPTGSQPQHF.

This chain joins TRBV7-9 and TRBJ2-5; the TCRdb D gene call, TRBD2, has no DNA to confirm it. The CDR3 covers 16 residues. From germline, CDR1 is SEHNR and CDR2 FQNEAQ (reference sequence). The CDR3 reads CASTLPPVRLVETQYF.

This chain joins TRBV5-1 and TRBJ2-1; TCRdb's D call of TRBD2 is untestable without DNA. Germline CDR1 is SGHRS and CDR2 is YFSETQ. The CDR3 sequence is 13 residues long. CDR3 region: CASSSAGVVEQFF.

The chain uses TRBV29-1 and TRBJ2-5; TCRdb indicates TRBD1, and absent DNA this call remains unverified. CDR1 SQVTM and CDR2 ANQGSEA come from the germline V gene. The CDR3 loop spans 14 amino acids. CDR3 loop: CSVGPRRSGETQYF.

The rearrangement uses TRBV7-2 and TRBJ2-1; TCRdb names TRBD2, which stays unverified in the absence of DNA. CDR1 is SGHTA and CDR2 is FQGNSA in the germline V gene. The CDR3 loop spans 16 amino acids. CDR3 sequence: CASSYGGTAARNEQFF.

The chain uses TRBV24-1 and TRBJ2-3. CDR1 is KGHDR, CDR2 SFDVKD, per germline. The CDR3 has 13 residues. The CDR3 sequence is CATRDGRTDTQYF.

The genes are TRBV20-1 and TRBJ2-3. This CDR3 is 13 amino acids long. CDR1 and CDR2 from the germline V gene are DFQATT and SNEGSKA (reference sequence). CDR3: CSASKLAEDTQYF.

V gene TRBV12-3 or TRBV12-4 combines with J gene TRBJ2-2; lacking DNA, the TRBD2 call made by TCRdb goes unchecked. The CDR3 runs 17 residues. The CDR3 loop is CASSEKSGVPHTGELFF.